Shown below are 8 T cell receptor beta chains from a single sample sequenced in a study of high-grade serous ovarian cancer treatment subgroups. The protocol was immunoSEQ multiplex PCR, while the TCRdb copy is restricted to in-frame clones and leaves out a portion. The sample comprises roughly 9,800 clones, about 70% of which are singletons, and over 4% rests with the top ten. Tumor samples were taken before definitive surgery or chemotherapy. Sequences were obtained from tumor tissue. The origin of the receptors is a human donor with high-grade serous ovarian cancer.

J is TRBJ2-7 and V is TRBV5-6; 7 nucleotides line up with TRBD1. Germline values: CDR1 SGHDT, CDR2 YYEEEE. This CDR3 is 15 amino acids long. V shed 5 bases, J shed 0 bases, and the junction held 8 bases outside the gene matches. The CDR3 sequence: CASSFPGQTSYEQYF. CDR3 nucleotide sequence: TGTGCCAGCAGTTTCCCGGGACAGACCTCCTACGAGCAGTACTTC.

Relative to its sample, this clone is medium-sized. V and J are TRBV5-4 and TRBJ2-7, with D hard to call. The CDR3 is 12 residues long. Germline CDR1 reads SGHNT; CDR2 reads YYREEE (reference sequence). V lost 0 bases, J lost 7 bases, and 8 bases lay in between. The CDR3 reads CASSLGGREQYF. The CDR3, as DNA: TGTGCCAGCAGCTTGGGTGGTAGGGAGCAGTACTTC.

This sequence joins TRBV25-1 and TRBJ2-3; TRBD2 is a possible D gene (6 bases). The germline V gene has CDR1 MGHDK and CDR2 SYGVNS. This CDR3 is 16 amino acids long. V shed 5 bases and J shed 5 bases, with 20 bases lying between them. The CDR3 nucleotides read TGTGCCAGCAGTCTTGGGGGGAACGCACGGGTAGATACGCAGTATTTT. Translation gives CASSLGGNARVDTQYF.

The chain combines TRBV27 with TRBJ2-1; the match to TRBD2 covers 11 bases. CDR3 length: 15 residues. CDR1 is MNHEY and CDR2 is SMNVEV in the germline V gene (reference sequence). Unmatched junction bases numbered 4, after V lost 6 bases and J lost 3 bases. The CDR3 here is CASRGLAGYYNEQFF. DNA for the CDR3: TGTGCCAGCAGAGGACTAGCGGGTTACTACAATGAGCAGTTCTTC.

By proportion, this clone is medium-sized. The chain combines TRBV20-1 with TRBJ2-7, with TRBD2 matching 9 bases. Germline V gene data show CDR1 as DFQATT and CDR2 as SNEGSKA (reference sequence). V gave up 7 bases and J gave up 4 bases; unmatched junction bases: 2. CDR3 length equals 11 residues. The CDR3 is CSVAGDYEQYF. CDR3 sequence (DNA): TGCAGTGTAGCGGGAGATTACGAGCAGTACTTC.

This clone was recorded once. This chain uses TRBV28 with TRBJ2-1; 7 bases are shared with TRBD2. The J segment lost 5 bases and the V segment lost 5 bases, leaving 6 bases of the junction unmatched. This CDR3 region has 14 residues. From germline, CDR1 is MDHEN and CDR2 SYDVKM. This CDR3 reads CASSRTSLNNEQFF. CDR3 nucleotide sequence: TGTGCCAGCAGTCGGACTAGTTTGAACAATGAGCAGTTCTTC.

V and J are TRBV28 and TRBJ2-7, with TRBD1 matching over 7 bases. The trim removed 6 bases at V and 0 bases at J, leaving 5 bases unmatched. The CDR3 contains 14 residues. Germline CDR1 reads MDHEN; CDR2 reads SYDVKM. In DNA form, the CDR3 reads TGTGCCAGCAGACCCGGACAGGTCTCCTACGAGCAGTACTTC. As protein: CASRPGQVSYEQYF.

The chain links TRBV30 to TRBJ1-3; no clear D gene. Germline-derived CDR1 and CDR2 are GTSNPN and SVGIG (reference sequence). The CDR3 has 13 residues. V gave up 1 base and J gave up 3 bases, with 7 bases separating them. CDR3 DNA sequence: TGTGCCTGGAGTGGGGCGGATGGAAACACCATATATTTT. Protein product: CAWSGADGNTIYF. Using reference TRBV30 and TRBJ1-3 for the parts outside the CDR3, the full variable domain is SQTIHQWPATLVQPVGSPLSLECTVEGTSNPNLYWYRQAAGRGLQLLFYSVGIGQISSEVPQNLSASRPQDRQFILSSKKLLLSDSGFYLCAWSGADGNTIYFGEGSWLTVV.